A single sample gave rise to the 25 T cell receptor beta chains below, sequenced in a study of Ad26.COV2.S vaccination and SARS-CoV-2 variants. Sequencing was performed with immunoSEQ multiplex PCR; in TCRdb, only in-frame clones are kept and a portion is missing. Here the sample spans some 350,000 clones, about 92% being singletons. This sample comprised peripheral blood, obtained after recovery from COVID-19. These receptors came from a human donor who had recovered from COVID-19.

The chain links TRBV11-2 to TRBJ1-2, with unresolved D. There are 13 residues in the CDR3. Trimming cost V 5 bases and J 4 bases, with 11 bases left between them. The germline V gene encodes CDR1 SGHAT and CDR2 FQNNGV. CDR3 nucleotide sequence: TGTGCCAGCAGCCAATGGCCAGGCTATGGCTACACCTTC. Encoded protein: CASSQWPGYGYTF.

The chain combines TRBV2 with TRBJ2-3; D possibly corresponds to TRBD2 (6 bases). This CDR3 is built from 16 residues. Between the trimmed V and J ends, which lost 4 bases and 0 bases, there was a span of 14 bases. The germline V gene has CDR1 SNHLY and CDR2 FYNNEI. CDR3 amino acids: CASSVEDAGSTDTQYF. DNA of the CDR3: TGTGCCAGCAGTGTTGAGGACGCGGGGAGCACAGATACGCAGTATTTT.

Turning to this clone: At one end, the junction sequence differs from germline, possibly due to a read error. The rearrangement links TRBV13 to TRBJ1-2; unclear D gene. There are 13 residues in the CDR3. The V gene's germline CDR1 is PRHDT and CDR2 FYEKMQ (reference sequence). The CDR3 sequence is CAGSKGFDYGYTF. DNA of the CDR3: TGTGCCGGCAGCAAAGGGTTTGACTATGGCTACACCTTC.

The chain has TRBV10-2 and TRBJ2-5; 11 bases match TRBD1. The V gene's germline CDR1 is WSHSY and CDR2 SAAADI. CDR3 size: 16 residues. V dropped 0 bases and J dropped 5; count of bases not matched to a gene: 5. In DNA, the CDR3 is TGCGCCAGCAGTGAGTCGGGGACAGGGGGGACTGAGACCCAGTACTTC. Its translation is CASSESGTGGTETQYF.

V gene TRBV29-1 combines with J gene TRBJ1-1; perhaps TRBD1 as D (5 bases). Trimming pared 0 bases from V and 5 bases from J, leaving 7 bases between. Per germline, CDR1 SQVTM and CDR2 ANQGSEA. CDR3 length: 12 amino acids. Here the CDR3 DNA reads TGCAGCGTTGAAGATCGGGGGACTGAAGCTTTCTTT. Protein sequence: CSVEDRGTEAFF.

This chain joins TRBV12-3 or TRBV12-4 and TRBJ1-1; no firm D call. The CDR3 is 12 amino acids. V lost 5 bases, J lost 2 bases, and 6 bases lay in between. The CDR3 DNA follows: TGTGCCAGCAGTAGAGGAAACACTGAAGCTTTCTTT. Protein sequence: CASSRGNTEAFF.

V and J are TRBV5-4 and TRBJ1-6, with TRBD1 as a possible D gene (5 bases). Germline V lookup: CDR1 SGHNT, CDR2 YYREEE (reference sequence). V lost 0 bases, J lost 1 base, and 5 bases lay in between. The CDR3 runs to 15 residues. The CDR3 coding sequence is TGTGCCAGCAGCTTGGGGGGGTCCTATAATTCACCCCTCCACTTT. Encoded protein: CASSLGGSYNSPLHF.

The chain employs TRBV3-1 (or the pseudogene TRBV3-2) and TRBJ2-3, with 10 nucleotides matching TRBD2. The germline V gene encodes CDR1 LGHDT and CDR2 YNNKEL (reference sequence). With V trimmed by 0 bases and J by 8 bases, 8 bases remained unmatched. This CDR3 is 16 amino acids long. CDR3 coding DNA: TGTGCCAGCAGCCAAGACCCAGCGGGGGGGCAAACTACGCAGTATTTT. Amino acid sequence: CASSQDPAGGQTTQYF.

This clone was detected a few times. The chain combines TRBV10-1 with TRBJ2-2, with 10 bases aligning to TRBD1. Germline assignment: CDR1 WNHNN and CDR2 SYGVQD (reference sequence). The J segment lost 2 bases and the V segment lost 8 bases, leaving 2 bases of the junction unmatched. The CDR3 is 14 amino acids. The CDR3 protein is CASGTGVNTGELFF. The CDR3 bases are TGCGCCAGCGGGACAGGGGTTAACACCGGGGAGCTGTTTTTT.

The chain has TRBV4-1 and TRBJ2-2; D gene ambiguous. The germline gives CDR1 MGHRA, CDR2 YSYEKL. V dropped 1 base and J dropped 1 base, with 7 bases sitting between them. The length of the CDR3 is 15 residues. The CDR3, as DNA: TGCGCCAGCAGCCAAGCAGGATGGAACACCGGGGAGCTGTTTTTT. It translates to CASSQAGWNTGELFF.

The rearrangement uses TRBV5-1 and TRBJ1-2, with 7 nucleotides matching TRBD1. With 4 bases clipped from V and 0 bases from J, the junction kept 15 bases outside the gene matches. This CDR3 has 18 amino acids. CDR1 and CDR2 from the germline V gene are SGHRS and YFSETQ. The CDR3 nucleotides read TGCGCCAGCAGCGGGACAGCATCCCCAACGACAACTAACTATGGCTACACCTTC. Translation: CASSGTASPTTTNYGYTF.

The genes are TRBV6-5 and TRBJ1-5; tentatively, D is TRBD1 (5 bases). From germline, CDR1 is MNHEY and CDR2 SVGAGI. This CDR3 is built from 14 residues. V was cut by 7 bases and J by 4 bases, with 14 bases left in between. The CDR3 protein is CASTPYGGNQPQHF. The CDR3 bases are TGTGCCAGCACGCCGTACGGGGGTAATCAGCCCCAGCATTTT.

Turning to this clone: Other DNA sequences in the same sample also yield this CDR3. The chain has TRBV9 and TRBJ2-3; D uncertain. Looked up from germline, CDR1 is SGDLS and CDR2 is YYNGEE. V was clipped by 1 base and J by 1 base, with 7 bases between them. This CDR3 has 14 residues. In nucleotides, the CDR3 is TGTGCCAGCAGCGTAAGTGGCGGCACAGATACGCAGTATTTT. Translating gives CASSVSGGTDTQYF. The full variable domain, its missing parts supplied by reference TRBV9 and TRBJ2-3, is DSGVTQTPKHLITATGQRVTLRCSPRSGDLSVYWYQQSLDQGLQFLIQYYNGEERAKGNILERFSAQQFPDLHSELNLSSLELGDSALYFCASSVSGGTDTQYFGPGTRLTVL.

The CDR3: CASGLGGGQETQYF. The CDR3 DNA sequence: TGTGCCAGCGGCCTTGGCGGGGGTCAAGAGACCCAGTACTTC. The chain carries TRBV7-2 and TRBJ2-5; 7 nucleotides agree with TRBD2. The CDR3 spans 14 residues. The germline gives CDR1 SGHTA, CDR2 FQGNSA. The V and J ends lost 8 bases and 2 bases, in that order; junction bases with no gene match: 8.

The chain uses TRBV11-3 and TRBJ2-7; D perhaps matches TRBD2 (6 bases). This CDR3 contains 13 residues. The germline V gene encodes CDR1 SGHNT and CDR2 YENEEA. The ends were cut back, 1 base at V and 2 bases at J, with 6 bases in the middle. The CDR3 is CASSLGEAYEQYF. The CDR3 DNA reads as TGTGCCAGCAGCTTAGGGGAGGCCTACGAGCAGTACTTC. Complete variable domain (other parts from reference TRBV11-3 and TRBJ2-7): EAGVVQSPRYKIIEKKQPVAFWCNPISGHNTLYWYLQNLGQGPELLIRYENEEAVDDSQLPKDRFSAERLKGVDSTLKIQPAELGDSAVYLCASSLGEAYEQYFGPGTRLTVT.

This rearrangement joins TRBV6-5 to TRBJ1-1; D is perhaps TRBD1 (5 bases). This CDR3 comprises 15 residues. Germline-derived CDR1 and CDR2 are MNHEY and SVGAGI. The V end was cut by 6 bases, the J end by 1 base, with 15 bases between. The CDR3 sequence is CASSSAGWANTEAFF. CDR3 DNA: TGTGCCAGCAGCAGTGCAGGGTGGGCGAACACTGAAGCTTTCTTT.

The V call is TRBV7-6, the J call TRBJ1-6; a weak D match, TRBD1 (5 bases). The CDR3 is 17 amino acids. Trimming cost V 2 bases and J 3 bases, with 14 bases left between them. Germline V lookup: CDR1 SGHVS, CDR2 FNYEAQ. The CDR3 region has the DNA TGTGCCAGCAGCTTATTCCCGGGGGGAAACTATAATTCACCCCTCCACTTT. It encodes CASSLFPGGNYNSPLHF.

This chain links TRBV5-4 with TRBJ2-7; D is possibly TRBD1 (6 bases). CDR1 SGHNT and CDR2 YYREEE come from the germline V gene (reference sequence). CDR3 length: 13 residues. The ends were cut back, 2 bases at V and 5 bases at J, with 11 bases in the middle. The CDR3 reads CASSFNRAHEQYF. CDR3 DNA sequence: TGTGCCAGCAGCTTCAACAGGGCCCACGAGCAGTACTTC.

V gene TRBV5-4 combines with J gene TRBJ1-2; TRBD1 aligns across 7 bases. Germline V gene data show CDR1 as SGHNT and CDR2 as YYREEE (reference sequence). Trimming took 3 bases from V and 0 from J; bases not matched to a gene: 8. The CDR3 has 16 residues. CDR3 nucleotides: TGTGCCAGCAGCTCACCGCAACAGGGGTCTAACTATGGCTACACCTTC. This sequence encodes CASSSPQQGSNYGYTF.

The CDR3 is CASSLAALTEAFF. The DNA for the CDR3 is TGTGCCAGCAGCTTAGCGGCGCTGACTGAAGCTTTCTTT. This chain uses TRBV11-1 with TRBJ1-1; unclear D gene. The CDR3 contains 13 residues. Trimming pared 0 bases from V and 5 bases from J, leaving 7 bases between. Germline V gene data show CDR1 as SGHAT and CDR2 as FQDESV (reference sequence). The variable domain in full, completed from reference TRBV11-1 and TRBJ1-1, reads EAEVAQSPRYKITEKSQAVAFWCDPISGHATLYWYRQILGQGPELLVQFQDESVVDDSQLPKDRFSAERLKGVDSTLKIQPAELGDSAMYLCASSLAALTEAFFGQGTRLTVV.

This chain joins TRBV12-3 or TRBV12-4 and TRBJ1-2; D perhaps matches TRBD1 (6 bases). The ends were cut back, 6 bases at V and 6 bases at J, with 14 bases in the middle. The CDR3 consists of 13 residues. The DNA of the CDR3 is TGTGCCAGCAGACCACAGGGAACAAATGGCTACACCTTC. Its translation: CASRPQGTNGYTF.

This chain connects TRBV19 to TRBJ2-3; 8 bases are a match to TRBD2. The CDR3 spans 14 residues. The trim removed 7 bases at V and 6 bases at J, leaving 9 bases unmatched. Germline CDR1 LNHDA, CDR2 SQIVND (reference sequence). Here the CDR3 reads CASNRGLESDTQYF. Written as DNA, the CDR3 is TGTGCCAGTAATAGGGGACTAGAGAGTGATACGCAGTATTTT.

This chain uses TRBV6-5 with TRBJ2-7; D is perhaps TRBD1 or TRBD2 (5 bases each). The CDR3 has 14 residues. V lost 6 bases, J lost 2 bases, and 14 bases lay in between. The V gene's germline CDR1 is MNHEY and CDR2 SVGAGI. The CDR3: CASREAGLPYEQYF. As DNA, the CDR3 is TGTGCCAGCAGGGAGGCAGGGCTACCCTACGAGCAGTACTTC.

This chain connects TRBV12-3 or TRBV12-4 to TRBJ1-2; no definite D call. This CDR3 has 12 residues. Trimming took 1 base from V and 4 from J, leaving 4 bases between them. This CDR3 reads CASSLGFYGYTF. DNA of the CDR3: TGTGCCAGCAGTTTAGGGTTCTATGGCTACACCTTC.

The chain combines TRBV9 with TRBJ1-5; unclear D gene. Germline CDR1 is SGDLS and CDR2 is YYNGEE. This CDR3 is built from 13 residues. The V end lost 0 bases, the J end lost 7 bases, and 8 bases lay between the germline ends. DNA of the CDR3: TGTGCCAGCAGCGTAGAAGTGGGCCAGCCCCAGCATTTT. Translated, it gives CASSVEVGQPQHF.